The clone carrying this T cell receptor (beta chain) was picked up a small number of times. No antigen is known for it. The data originate from a study of T cell repertoires in cytomegalovirus infection. Study summary: It was recently identified HLA-C-restricted and well-studied HLA-B-restricted CMV epitopes that the study used. Evidence of both CMV infection and a matching HLA type came from public TCR beta signatures. Study-wide results and caveats: Summed frequency of public TCR beta families distinguished CMV carriers with the relevant HLA. HLA-C-restricted TCR beta clonotypes specific for CMV led the ex vivo response.

V was cut by 7 bases and J by 4 bases, with 9 bases left in between. The CDR3 contains 12 residues. TCRdb reprocessed the reads via MiXCR and lists one record per CDR3 protein. The sample lists fewer than 900,000 distinct CDR3 sequences, about 28% occurring once. The sequenced sample was cultured CD8+ T cells from PBMCs, obtained from culture after CMV antigen stimulation. The source of this sequence is a human donor in good health (CMV status not recorded). Some clones in this sample may be carry-over from other donors' samples. This chain links TRBV12-3 or TRBV12-4 with TRBJ2-3, with D hard to call. CDR3 sequence: CASTLPPDTQYF. The CDR3 region has the DNA TGTGCCAGCACCCTCCCCCCAGATACGCAGTATTTT.